The next 26 T cell receptor beta chains were all read from a single sample in a study of naive and memory T cell subsets. The beta constant-region primer was an equimolar mix of two oligonucleotides covering TRBC1 and TRBC2. Using its own MiXCR run on the UMI-ligation and nested PCR reads, TCRdb lists one record per CDR3 protein. This table has approximately 140,000 distinct CDR3 sequences, 15% to 20% appearing once. Source material: naive CD4+ T cells from blood. The receptors were sampled from a human donor in good health.

V gene TRBV20-1 combines with J gene TRBJ2-1; 8 bases line up with TRBD2. The CDR3 consists of 17 residues. The V gene's germline CDR1 is DFQATT and CDR2 SNEGSKA (reference sequence). Losses at the gene ends were 5 bases for V and 5 bases for J; bases not matched to a gene: 17. The CDR3 DNA is TGCAGTGCTCCACGCTACGGGGGGGACGATCCGCACAATGAGCAGTTCTTC. The encoded protein is CSAPRYGGDDPHNEQFF.

This clonotype has only a few counts. The chain recombines TRBV5-4 with TRBJ2-7; 9 nucleotides align to TRBD1. The CDR3 spans 12 residues. The V gene end was trimmed by 5 bases and the J gene end by 7 bases; junction bases not matched to a gene: 4. Germline lookup yields CDR1 SGHNT and CDR2 YYREEE (reference sequence). The CDR3 DNA follows: TGTGCCAGCAGTCCGACAGGGGGTGAGCAGTACTTC. Protein: CASSPTGGEQYF.

The CDR3 DNA sequence: TGTGCCAGCAGCTCTAGTATTCGTAACGTCCTGACTTTC. This encodes CASSSSIRNVLTF. The chain recombines TRBV7-7 with TRBJ2-6, with D uncertain. V was clipped by 4 bases and J by 10 bases, with 11 bases between them. Germline CDR1 SSHAT, CDR2 FNYEAQ (reference sequence). This CDR3 spans 13 amino acids.

J is TRBJ2-1 and V is TRBV5-1; D gene unclear. Trimming removed 4 bases at V and 6 bases at J, with 8 bases between. This CDR3 is built from 12 residues. Germline V gives CDR1 SGHRS, CDR2 YFSETQ. Here the CDR3 DNA reads TGCGCCAGCAGCCCCGACGGCAATGAGCAGTTCTTC. Translated: CASSPDGNEQFF.

The chain links TRBV2 to TRBJ2-1; either TRBD1 or TRBD2 may supply D (5 bases each). Germline CDR1 and CDR2: SNHLY and FYNNEI. The CDR3 spans 14 residues. V dropped 8 bases and J dropped 1 base, with 12 bases sitting between them. The CDR3 sequence is CASARDRSYNEQFF. The CDR3 DNA reads TGTGCCAGCGCAAGGGACCGTTCCTACAATGAGCAGTTCTTC.

In this sample, this clonotype turned up a few times. The chain recombines TRBV29-1 with TRBJ2-1, with TRBD2 matching over 9 bases. V shed 4 bases and J 3 bases; nucleotides not matched to a gene: 4. Germline V lookup: CDR1 SQVTM, CDR2 ANQGSEA. The CDR3 consists of 14 residues. The CDR3 DNA reads TGCAGCGTTGTAAAGCGGGAGGTCTACAATGAGCAGTTCTTC. Amino acid sequence: CSVVKREVYNEQFF.

The V gene is TRBV20-1, the J gene TRBJ2-1; D not certain. This CDR3 contains 14 residues. CDR1 is DFQATT, CDR2 SNEGSKA, per germline (reference sequence). V lost 0 bases, J lost 0 bases, and 6 bases lay in between. The CDR3 bases are TGCAGTGCTAGAGAAGCGACCTCCTACAATGAGCAGTTCTTC. Translating gives CSAREATSYNEQFF.

This clonotype was counted between two and nine times. V gene TRBV10-3 combines with J gene TRBJ2-5; 8 positions match TRBD2. Losses at the gene ends were 5 bases for V and 3 bases for J; bases not matched to a gene: 5. The CDR3 sequence is 14 residues long. Germline V gene sequence: CDR1 ENHRY, CDR2 SYGVKD. The CDR3 DNA sequence: TGTGCCATCAGTTTAGCGGGAAGGAAAGAGACCCAGTACTTC. Translating gives CAISLAGRKETQYF.

This clonotype was seen a few times. This chain connects TRBV29-1 to TRBJ2-5; D not certain. This CDR3 region has 12 residues. CDR1 is SQVTM and CDR2 is ANQGSEA in the germline V gene. The V and J ends lost 6 bases and 1 base respectively, with 9 bases between them. The CDR3 coding sequence is TGCAGCGTCGGGTCAGCCCAAGAGACCCAGTACTTC. It codes for CSVGSAQETQYF.

J is TRBJ1-3 and V is TRBV29-1; D gene unclear. Germline V gene lookup returns CDR1 SQVTM and CDR2 ANQGSEA. This CDR3 has 13 residues. V lost 4 bases to trimming and J lost 0 bases, with 7 bases between them. The CDR3 here is CSVADNSGNTIYF. DNA for the CDR3: TGCAGCGTTGCGGATAACTCTGGAAACACCATATATTTT.

The genes are TRBV29-1 and TRBJ2-3; tentatively, D is TRBD2 (6 bases). This CDR3 region has 11 residues. The germline V and J ends were trimmed by 1 base and 13 bases, with 12 bases remaining between them. Germline V gives CDR1 SQVTM, CDR2 ANQGSEA. The CDR3 coding sequence is TGCAGCGTTGAAGGGGCGGGCGGGGAGTATTTT. It encodes CSVEGAGGEYF.

There are a few counts of this clonotype. V usage is TRBV10-3 and J usage is TRBJ2-5; the D gene is possibly TRBD1 (6 bases). This CDR3 region has 15 residues. CDR1 ENHRY and CDR2 SYGVKD come from the germline V gene. Trimming removed 9 bases at V and 2 bases at J, with 19 bases between. CDR3 bases: TGTGCCATTGGGGACGGAACAGGGAAACAAGAGACCCAGTACTTC. It encodes CAIGDGTGKQETQYF.

This clonotype has only a few counts. The rearrangement joins TRBV7-8 to TRBJ2-5; TRBD2 agrees at 9 bases. The germline V gene has CDR1 SGHVS and CDR2 FQNEAQ. This CDR3 is 14 amino acids long. J gave up 9 bases and V 4 bases, and 9 bases lay outside the gene matches. The CDR3 is CASSSPTSGLPQYF. In DNA, the CDR3 is TGTGCCAGCAGCTCCCCGACTAGCGGTCTTCCCCAGTACTTC.

This clonotype was observed a few times. The chain links TRBV28 to TRBJ2-1; maybe TRBD2 (6 bases). Germline CDR1 reads MDHEN; CDR2 reads SYDVKM. This CDR3 has 15 amino acids. V dropped 8 bases and J dropped 1 base, with 15 bases sitting between them. The CDR3 protein is CASDPGLLSYNEQFF. The CDR3 region has the DNA TGTGCCAGCGACCCGGGACTCTTGTCCTACAATGAGCAGTTCTTC.

This clonotype was seen a single time. The V gene is TRBV5-4, the J gene TRBJ2-5; D remains unclear. This CDR3 has 12 residues. The V gene's germline CDR1 is SGHNT and CDR2 YYREEE (reference sequence). Trimming took off 3 bases at V and 5 bases at J, with 8 bases between the two ends. CDR3 nucleotide sequence: TGTGCCAGCAGCTCGATGGGCGAGACCCAGTACTTC. The encoded protein is CASSSMGETQYF.

The chain couples TRBV19 to TRBJ1-1, with a possible D match to TRBD1 (6 bases). V shed 2 bases and J shed 4 bases, with 11 bases lying between them. CDR1 is LNHDA and CDR2 is SQIVND in the germline V gene (reference sequence). The CDR3 loop spans 14 amino acids. In DNA form, the CDR3 reads TGTGCCAGTAGTATACAGGGAGGGGGCACTGAAGCTTTCTTT. Its protein product is CASSIQGGGTEAFF.

The chain employs TRBV20-1 and TRBJ2-7; TRBD2 agrees at 11 bases. J lost 4 bases, V lost 5 bases, and 7 bases had no gene match. The CDR3 runs to 14 residues. Germline-derived CDR1 and CDR2 are DFQATT and SNEGSKA (reference sequence). CDR3 loop: CSAESGTSGYEQYF. For the CDR3, the DNA is TGCAGTGCTGAGTCCGGGACTAGCGGTTACGAGCAGTACTTC.

There are a few counts of this clonotype. This chain connects TRBV2 to TRBJ1-2, with 9 bases matching TRBD1. V lost 4 bases and J lost 6; bases outside the gene matches: 12. There are 16 residues in the CDR3. Germline V gives CDR1 SNHLY, CDR2 FYNNEI. As DNA, the CDR3 is TGTGCCAGCAGTGGATACCGTGACAGGGGGAGGGATGGCTACACCTTC. Amino acids: CASSGYRDRGRDGYTF.

The chain uses TRBV30 and TRBJ2-5; 7 bases line up with TRBD1. From germline, CDR1 is GTSNPN and CDR2 SVGIG (reference sequence). The CDR3 extends over 12 amino acids. With 7 bases clipped from V and 4 bases from J, the junction kept 6 bases outside the gene matches. As DNA, the CDR3 is TGTGCCTACGATACAGGGGCAGAGACCCAGTACTTC. Translated, it gives CAYDTGAETQYF.

This rearrangement joins TRBV4-1 to TRBJ2-5; 8 bases agree with TRBD1. Per the germline V gene, CDR1 is MGHRA and CDR2 is YSYEKL. This CDR3 has 15 residues. V shed 0 bases and J 4 bases; nucleotides not matched to a gene: 4. CDR3 coding DNA: TGCGCCAGCAGCCAAGATGGTACAGGGGGAGAGACCCAGTACTTC. Protein: CASSQDGTGGETQYF.

A few counts support this clonotype. The chain employs TRBV4-3 and TRBJ2-4; D gene uncertain. With 0 bases removed from V and 2 bases from J, the gap between germline ends came to 5 bases. Germline loops: CDR1 LGHNA, CDR2 YSLEER. This CDR3 spans 14 amino acids. CDR3 bases: TGCGCCAGCAGCCAAGACTATACCAAAAACATTCAGTACTTC. This codes for CASSQDYTKNIQYF.

J is TRBJ2-7 and V is TRBV13; TRBD2 aligns across 15 bases. The CDR3 is made up of 19 amino acids. Germline V gives CDR1 PRHDT, CDR2 FYEKMQ (reference sequence). V was pared by 6 bases and J by 7 bases, with 19 bases of the junction left unmatched. The CDR3 loop reads CASSRTSGRVPEAMGEQYF. In DNA, the CDR3 is TGTGCCAGCAGTAGGACTAGCGGGAGGGTTCCCGAGGCGATGGGGGAGCAGTACTTC.

The CDR3 nucleotides read TGCAGTGCTAGAGGAGCGGGAGGGCCGTGCCATGAGCAGTTCTTC. Translated, it gives CSARGAGGPCHEQFF. The chain is built from TRBV20-1 and TRBJ2-1, with 10 bases that match TRBD2. V gave up 1 base and J gave up 8 bases; unmatched junction bases: 8. The germline gives CDR1 DFQATT, CDR2 SNEGSKA (reference sequence). This CDR3 has 15 residues.

This chain connects TRBV13 to TRBJ2-3; D is possibly TRBD1 or TRBD2 (5 bases each). The germline V gene has CDR1 PRHDT and CDR2 FYEKMQ (reference sequence). Trimming shortened V by 4 bases and J by 0 bases, and 14 bases separated the two germline ends. CDR3 length: 16 amino acids. The CDR3 protein is CASSSLGTASTDTQYF. The DNA of the CDR3 is TGTGCCAGCAGCTCCCTTGGGACGGCAAGCACAGATACGCAGTATTTT.

The V and J genes are TRBV29-1 and TRBJ1-5; D may be TRBD1 (5 bases). The CDR3 length is 12 residues. Deletions cut 6 bases from V and 3 bases from J, with 9 bases between. The germline CDR1 and CDR2 sequences are SQVTM and ANQGSEA. CDR3 sequence: CSVGGYNQPQHF. CDR3 nucleotide sequence: TGCAGCGTCGGGGGGTACAATCAGCCCCAGCATTTT.

V and J are TRBV28 and TRBJ2-2, with 10 bases identical to TRBD1. CDR1 and CDR2 from the germline V gene are MDHEN and SYDVKM. The CDR3 spans 16 residues. With V trimmed by 6 bases and J by 7 bases, 11 bases remained unmatched. CDR3 amino acids: CASRAPGTGVVGELFF. The CDR3 DNA reads as TGTGCCAGCAGGGCTCCGGGGACAGGGGTTGTCGGGGAGCTGTTTTTT.